Each of the 7 T cell receptor beta chains below was sequenced from the same sample in a study of T cells in Graves' hyperthyroidism and ophthalmopathy. RNA transcripts served as the template for amplifying TCR beta CDR3 regions. Using the HTBI primer set, a first-round RT-PCR was run on the TCR CDR3. Each CDR3 protein gets one entry after TCRdb re-called the multiplex PCR reads with MiXCR. This table has around 610,000 distinct CDR3 sequences, roughly 14% appearing once. Input material: blood. These receptors all come from a woman in her thirties or forties with Graves' ophthalmopathy.

This clonotype came up a few times. The CDR3 region is CATSDFGGGAAPGELFF. In nucleotides, the CDR3 is TGTGCCACCAGTGATTTTGGAGGGGGCGCCGCCCCCGGGGAGCTGTTTTTT. This chain uses TRBV24-1 with TRBJ2-2, with D tentatively TRBD1 (7 bases). This CDR3 has 17 amino acids. Looked up from germline, CDR1 is KGHDR and CDR2 is SFDVKD. Trimming cost V 1 base and J 6 bases, with 17 bases left between them.

The rearrangement joins TRBV19 to TRBJ1-2, with D perhaps TRBD1 (5 bases). CDR3 size: 13 residues. In germline, CDR1 is LNHDA, CDR2 SQIVND (reference sequence). V was clipped by 3 bases and J by 6 bases, with 11 bases between them. The CDR3 spells CASSIVGRNGYTF. The CDR3 DNA is TGTGCCAGTAGTATTGTGGGGCGGAATGGCTACACCTTC.

This clonotype occurred a few times. The chain has TRBV13 and TRBJ1-6; unclear D gene. This CDR3 is built from 13 residues. Germline assignment: CDR1 PRHDT and CDR2 FYEKMQ (reference sequence). The V end was cut by 5 bases, the J end by 7 bases, with 9 bases between. In DNA, the CDR3 is TGTGCCAGCAGCCCAGCCCCCAATTCACCCCTCCACTTT. Protein product: CASSPAPNSPLHF.

The CDR3 bases are TGTGCCAGCAGCTCCAGTACTAGCGCCTCCTACGAGCAGTACTTC. It encodes CASSSSTSASYEQYF. The rearrangement links TRBV9 to TRBJ2-7; TRBD2 agrees at 7 bases. J gave up 0 bases and V 4 bases, and 7 bases lay outside the gene matches. The germline gives CDR1 SGDLS, CDR2 YYNGEE. There are 15 residues in the CDR3.

The V gene is TRBV3-1, the J gene TRBJ2-7; no clear D. The CDR3 runs 11 residues. The V end was cut by 2 bases, the J end by 7 bases, with 6 bases between. Looked up from germline, CDR1 is LGHDT and CDR2 is YNNKEL (reference sequence). The CDR3 loop is CASSQREEQYF. In nucleotides, the CDR3 is TGTGCCAGCAGCCAACGTGAAGAGCAGTACTTC.

V is TRBV6-1 and J is TRBJ1-4; D is undetermined. Germline assignment: CDR1 MNHNS and CDR2 SASEGT. Trimming cost V 3 bases and J 2 bases, with 16 bases left between them. The CDR3 runs 17 residues. The CDR3, as DNA: TGTGCCAGCAGTGAGCCGCCCGGGCGGGCGACTAATGAAAAACTGTTTTTT. It is translated as CASSEPPGRATNEKLFF.

This clonotype was observed many times. The V call is TRBV6-1, the J call TRBJ2-7, with no clear D. This CDR3 is built from 15 residues. The germline CDR1 and CDR2 sequences are MNHNS and SASEGT. V shed 6 bases and J shed 2 bases, with 17 bases lying between them. CDR3 bases: TGTGCCAGCAGCCGAGAAGCGAGCCCCACCTACGAGCAGTACTTC. Encoded protein: CASSREASPTYEQYF.